The 8 T cell receptor beta chains in this list originate from one sample, sequenced in a study of T cells in tuberculosis. The assay was immunoSEQ multiplex PCR, and TCRdb's table has in-frame clones only and misses some. The sample includes about 28,000 clones, around 90% seen only once; the top ten take about 6.5%. The specimen sequenced was PBMCs. The source of these receptors is a donor between 10 and 35 years old with latent tuberculosis or without tuberculosis infection.

This rearrangement joins TRBV5-5 to TRBJ2-7; D gene ambiguous. Between the trimmed V and J ends, which lost 0 bases and 5 bases, there was a span of 6 bases. Germline CDR1 reads SGHKS; CDR2 reads YYEKEE (reference sequence). The CDR3 is 12 residues long. This CDR3 is CASSLDDNEQYF. CDR3 sequence (DNA): TGTGCCAGCAGCTTGGATGACAACGAGCAGTACTTC.

The gene calls are TRBV5-1 and TRBJ1-1; 10 nucleotides match TRBD1. CDR3 length: 16 residues. The V gene end was trimmed by 4 bases and the J gene end by 0 bases; junction bases not matched to a gene: 6. Germline V lookup: CDR1 SGHRS, CDR2 YFSETQ. The CDR3 DNA is TGCGCCAGCAGCCCGGGACAGGGGAGCATGAACACTGAAGCTTTCTTT. It specifies CASSPGQGSMNTEAFF.

CDR3 amino acids: CARGTGAHLTF. Written as DNA, the CDR3 is TGTGCCAGGGGGACAGGGGCCCATCTCACCTTC. This chain joins TRBV6-1 and TRBJ1-2, with TRBD1 matching over 10 bases. J gave up 13 bases and V 9 bases, and 8 bases lay outside the gene matches. The CDR3 consists of 11 residues. Germline V CDR1 and CDR2: MNHNS, SASEGT.

The chain couples TRBV5-1 to TRBJ1-6; D may be TRBD1 (5 bases). Germline CDR1 is SGHRS and CDR2 is YFSETQ. V lost 1 base and J lost 13, with 12 bases in between. The CDR3 loop spans 13 amino acids. The CDR3, as DNA: TGCGCCAGCAGCTTGAGCCCGGAGGGGCCCCTCCACTTT. Protein: CASSLSPEGPLHF.

The rearrangement uses TRBV5-1 and TRBJ2-5; possibly TRBD1 for D (7 bases). Trimming removed 0 bases at V and 1 base at J, with 13 bases between. CDR1 and CDR2 (germline): SGHRS, YFSETQ. The CDR3 has 16 residues. The CDR3, as DNA: TGCGCCAGCAGCTTGGTTGGAGGGGGCCCCCAAGAGACCCAGTACTTC. Protein product: CASSLVGGGPQETQYF.

The chain combines TRBV7-6 with TRBJ2-1, with TRBD2 identical over 10 bases. The junction had 6 bases not matched to a gene; V was cut back by 0 bases and J by 7 bases. The germline CDR1 and CDR2 sequences are SGHVS and FNYEAQ. This CDR3 contains 16 residues. The CDR3 DNA follows: TGTGCCAGCAGCTTAGCGCGAGCGGGGGGGCCGAATGAGCAGTTCTTC. Translation gives CASSLARAGGPNEQFF.

This chain connects TRBV11-2 to TRBJ2-3, with 12 bases identical to TRBD1. The V and J ends lost 5 bases and 4 bases, in that order; junction bases with no gene match: 4. From germline, CDR1 is SGHAT and CDR2 FQNNGV. The CDR3 has 15 residues. DNA of the CDR3: TGTGCCAGCAGCCCCGGGACAGGGGGCCCAGATACGCAGTATTTT. Amino acid sequence: CASSPGTGGPDTQYF.

The chain links TRBV6-6 to TRBJ1-1, with D unresolved. This CDR3 comprises 14 residues. The ends were cut back, 4 bases at V and 5 bases at J, with 14 bases in the middle. The V gene's germline CDR1 is MNHNY and CDR2 SVGAGI (reference sequence). The CDR3 here is CASSFKGSGTEAFF. The CDR3 DNA reads as TGTGCCAGCAGTTTCAAGGGTTCGGGGACTGAAGCTTTCTTT.